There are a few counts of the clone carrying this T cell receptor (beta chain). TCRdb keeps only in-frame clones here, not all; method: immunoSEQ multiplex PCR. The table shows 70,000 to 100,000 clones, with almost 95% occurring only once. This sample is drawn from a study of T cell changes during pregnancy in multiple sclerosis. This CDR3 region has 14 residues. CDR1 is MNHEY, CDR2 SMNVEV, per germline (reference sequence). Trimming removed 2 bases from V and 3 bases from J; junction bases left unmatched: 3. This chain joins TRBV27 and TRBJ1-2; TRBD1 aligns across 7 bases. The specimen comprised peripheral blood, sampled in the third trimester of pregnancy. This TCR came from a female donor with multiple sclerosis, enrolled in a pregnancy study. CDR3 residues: CASSLAGGDYGYTF. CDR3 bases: TGTGCCAGCAGTTTAGCAGGGGGAGACTATGGCTACACCTTC.